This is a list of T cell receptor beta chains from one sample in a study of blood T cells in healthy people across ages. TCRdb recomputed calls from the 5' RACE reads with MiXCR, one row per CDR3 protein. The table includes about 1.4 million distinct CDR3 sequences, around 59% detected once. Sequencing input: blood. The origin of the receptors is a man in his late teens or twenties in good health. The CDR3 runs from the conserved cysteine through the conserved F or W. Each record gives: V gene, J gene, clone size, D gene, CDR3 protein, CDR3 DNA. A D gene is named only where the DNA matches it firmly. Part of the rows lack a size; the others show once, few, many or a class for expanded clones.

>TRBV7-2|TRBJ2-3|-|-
CASSLGVRTSTDTQYF
TGTGCCAGCAGCTTAGGAGTTCGGACTAGCACAGATACGCAGTATTTT
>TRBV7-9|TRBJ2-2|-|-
CASTQVTGELFF
TGTGCCAGCACCCAGGTTACCGGGGAGCTGTTTTTT
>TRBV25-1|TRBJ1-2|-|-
CASSDHGRTNYGYTF
TGTGCCAGCAGTGATCACGGAAGGACGAACTATGGCTACACCTTC
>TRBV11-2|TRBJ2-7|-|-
CASRLDRYSSYEQYF
TGTGCCAGCAGGTTAGACCGGTACTCATCCTACGAGCAGTACTTC
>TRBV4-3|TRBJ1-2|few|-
CASSQDKRSHIFYGYTF
TGCGCCAGCAGCCAAGATAAAAGGTCCCATATCTTCTATGGCTACACCTTC
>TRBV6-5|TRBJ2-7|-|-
CASRSHQVGDLDEQYF
TGTGCCAGCAGAAGTCATCAGGTGGGGGATTTAGACGAGCAGTACTTC
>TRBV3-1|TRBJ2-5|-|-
CASSPGQGTWTQYF
TGTGCCAGCTCCCCCGGGCAGGGGACGTGGACCCAGTACTTC
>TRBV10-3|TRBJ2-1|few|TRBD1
CAIHHPGQGGRNEQFF
TGTGCCATCCACCACCCCGGACAGGGGGGTCGCAATGAGCAGTTCTTC
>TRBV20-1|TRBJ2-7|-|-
CSAGGRGYEQYF
TGCAGTGCCGGGGGGCGCGGTTACGAGCAGTACTTC
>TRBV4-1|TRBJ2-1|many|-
CASSPRGGEQFF
TGCGCCAGCAGCCCCCGTGGGGGTGAGCAGTTCTTC
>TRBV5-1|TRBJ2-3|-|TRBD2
CASSRYRLQTSGVKDTQYF
TGCGCCAGCAGCCGCTACCGCCTCCAGACTAGCGGGGTGAAAGATACGCAGTATTTT
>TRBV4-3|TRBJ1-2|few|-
CASSQDFRFGYTF
TGCGCCAGCAGCCAAGATTTTAGGTTTGGCTACACCTTC
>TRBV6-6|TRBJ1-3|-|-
CASSPARGNTIYF
TGTGCCAGCAGTCCGGCGAGGGGAAACACCATATATTTT
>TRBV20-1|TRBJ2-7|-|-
CSARDVTGSSYEQYF
TGCAGTGCTAGAGATGTCACCGGTAGCTCCTACGAGCAGTACTTC
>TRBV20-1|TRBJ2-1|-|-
CSARDLTRYKEQFF
TGCAGTGCTAGAGATCTGACCCGGTACAAGGAGCAGTTCTTC
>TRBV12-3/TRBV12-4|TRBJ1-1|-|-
CASSFQGAGTEAFF
TGTGCCAGCAGTTTCCAGGGTGCGGGCACTGAAGCTTTCTTT